Below, 8 T cell receptor beta chains from the same sample are listed, as sequenced in a study of T-cell memory formation after mild COVID-19. MiXCR, applied by TCRdb to the 5' RACE reads, yields one record per CDR3 protein. The data show about 140,000 distinct CDR3 sequences, with roughly 15% seen just once and 13% to 15% held by the top ten. The sequenced sample was PBMCs or a T cell subset sorted from them (not recorded which). The source is an adult woman who had mild COVID-19 (a few samples of this study predate the infection). Cell type and time point are not known.

The chain has TRBV5-1 and TRBJ2-5; perhaps TRBD1 as D (5 bases). This CDR3 comprises 14 residues. Trimming took 4 bases from V and 7 from J, leaving 17 bases between them. CDR1 SGHRS and CDR2 YFSETQ come from the germline V gene. CDR3 coding DNA: TGCGCCAGCAGCCCAACTCTTGGCCAGGGGACCCAGTACTTC. The encoded protein is CASSPTLGQGTQYF. The complete variable domain, with remaining parts taken from reference TRBV5-1 and TRBJ2-5, reads KAGVTQTPRYLIKTRGQQVTLSCSPISGHRSVSWYQQTPGQGLQFLFEYFSETQRNKGNFPGRFSGRQFSNSRSEMNVSTLELGDSALYLCASSPTLGQGTQYFGPGTRLLVL.

This clonotype was seen more than once but under ten times. V and J are TRBV14 and TRBJ1-6; D is uncertain. CDR1 and CDR2 (germline): SGHDN, FVKESK. The CDR3 is 14 residues long. V was pared by 4 bases and J by 10 bases, with 14 bases between. DNA for the CDR3: TGTGCCAGCAGCCCTATTCCGGGGAAATCACCCCTCCACTTT. It is translated as CASSPIPGKSPLHF.

This clonotype has just a few counts. This sequence joins TRBV9 and TRBJ1-1; D is possibly TRBD1 (5 bases). The CDR3 runs 18 residues. Trimming took off 6 bases at V and 6 bases at J, with 30 bases between the two ends. The germline CDR1 and CDR2 sequences are SGDLS and YYNGEE. As DNA, the CDR3 is TGTGCCAGCAATGTAGGTCCAGGGCCGCCGAAAGTAGTCGCTGAAGCTTTCTTT. It encodes CASNVGPGPPKVVAEAFF.

The chain uses TRBV6-6 and TRBJ2-3, with TRBD2 as a possible D gene (5 bases). V shed 5 bases and J shed 1 base, with 16 bases lying between them. Germline loops: CDR1 MNHNY, CDR2 SVGAGI (reference sequence). This CDR3 region has 16 residues. The CDR3 bases are TGTGCCAGCAGTGACCCGCTATCGAGGGGCACAGATACGCAGTATTTT. Protein sequence: CASSDPLSRGTDTQYF.

This clonotype has just a few counts. The chain employs TRBV6-6 and TRBJ2-1, with D uncertain. Trimming removed 2 bases from V and 0 bases from J, with 11 bases in between. The length of the CDR3 is 16 residues. CDR1 is MNHNY, CDR2 SVGAGI, per germline (reference sequence). CDR3 sequence (DNA): TGTGCCAGCAGTTACAACGTCATCGGCTCCTACAATGAGCAGTTCTTC. Protein sequence: CASSYNVIGSYNEQFF.

This chain links TRBV6-1 with TRBJ2-7, with 7 nucleotides matching TRBD1. The CDR3 sequence is 15 residues long. Germline-derived CDR1 and CDR2 are MNHNS and SASEGT. The ends lost 3 bases at V and 4 bases at J; junction bases unmatched: 9. The DNA of the CDR3 is TGTGCCAGCAGTGAGCTACCGGGACAGAAATACGAGCAGTACTTC. Its protein is CASSELPGQKYEQYF.

The V and J genes are TRBV7-9 and TRBJ2-1, with D perhaps TRBD1 or TRBD2 (5 bases each). Between the trimmed V and J ends, which lost 4 bases and 6 bases, there was a span of 22 bases. The CDR3 runs 17 residues. Germline-derived CDR1 and CDR2 are SEHNR and FQNEAQ (reference sequence). CDR3 residues: CASSSRDRGELTNEQFF. The CDR3 region has the DNA TGTGCCAGCAGCTCCAGGGACCGAGGTGAACTTACCAATGAGCAGTTCTTC. Supplemented by reference TRBV7-9 and TRBJ2-1, the full variable domain reads DTGVSQNPRHKITKRGQNVTFRCDPISEHNRLYWYRQTLGQGPEFLTYFQNEAQLEKSRLLSDRFSAERPKGSFSTLEIQRTEQGDSAMYLCASSSRDRGELTNEQFFGPGTRLTVL.

A few counts support this clonotype. This chain connects TRBV15 to TRBJ2-5; 9 positions match TRBD2. The CDR3 sequence is 18 residues long. V gave up 5 bases and J gave up 3 bases; unmatched junction bases: 16. CDR1 and CDR2 from the germline V gene are LNHNV and YYDKDF (reference sequence). The CDR3 protein is CATSPERAGGPRKETQYF. The CDR3 DNA reads as TGTGCCACCAGCCCAGAGAGGGCGGGAGGGCCGAGAAAAGAGACCCAGTACTTC.